Included here is one TCR beta chain sequence, with context. Its antigen is not known. V lost 0 bases and J 0 bases, leaving 9 bases between the germline ends. This CDR3 is built from 15 residues. CDR1 is SGHRS, CDR2 YFSETQ, per germline. Clones were read by immunoSEQ multiplex PCR, and TCRdb kept only the in-frame ones, dropping some. This table has over 200,000 clones, roughly 88% appearing once. This record comes from a study of cytomegalovirus exposure and HLA in healthy donors. Notes on the study in general: High sensitivity and specificity were reportedly achieved when the classifier diagnosed cytomegalovirus status.

Material for sequencing was PBMCs. This sequence was found in a woman aged 25 to 45 in good health and CMV-seronegative. The genes are TRBV5-1 and TRBJ1-2; D gene uncertain. The CDR3 spells CASSLARGANYGYTF. DNA of the CDR3: TGCGCCAGCAGCTTGGCTCGGGGAGCTAACTATGGCTACACCTTC.